This passage covers 7 T cell receptor beta chains from one sample sequenced in a study of identifying expanded T cells in peripheral blood. TCRdb's table, derived via immunoSEQ multiplex PCR, lists solely in-frame clones and lacks some. Of approximately 120,000 clones in the sample, around 90% were seen once. The sequencing sample was made of blood. Source of these receptors: a person aged 18-69 years in good health.

The chain combines TRBV5-1 with TRBJ2-7, with 7 bases that match TRBD1. Germline trimming cut 4 bases from V and 7 bases from J; bases unmatched to any gene: 8. The CDR3 runs to 13 residues. Germline loops: CDR1 SGHRS, CDR2 YFSETQ. The CDR3 region has the DNA TGCGCCAGCAGCATTTACAGGGGCGGTGAGCAGTACTTC. It translates to CASSIYRGGEQYF.

The chain employs TRBV7-3 and TRBJ1-4; 8 nucleotides agree with TRBD1. Losses at the gene ends were 2 bases for V and 4 bases for J; bases not matched to a gene: 3. The CDR3 loop spans 15 amino acids. Germline values: CDR1 SGHTA, CDR2 FQGTGA. Written as DNA, the CDR3 is TGTGCCAGCAGCTTAGGGACAGGTTTTAATGAAAAACTGTTTTTT. It encodes CASSLGTGFNEKLFF.

This clone was observed a single time. The chain combines TRBV6-6 with TRBJ2-2; D not certain. The length of the CDR3 is 14 residues. The germline gives CDR1 MNHNY, CDR2 SVGAGI (reference sequence). V lost 1 base and J 1 base, leaving 4 bases between the germline ends. CDR3 sequence (DNA): TGTGCCAGCAGTTACTTAAGGAACACCGGGGAGCTGTTTTTT. Translation: CASSYLRNTGELFF.

The rearrangement uses TRBV30 and TRBJ1-2, with D hard to call. The CDR3 spans 15 residues. V shed 0 bases and J shed 5 bases, with 16 bases lying between them. The germline V gene has CDR1 GTSNPN and CDR2 SVGIG (reference sequence). This chain's CDR3 is CAWSVLGLDTYGYTF. CDR3 nucleotides: TGTGCCTGGAGTGTATTAGGGTTAGATACTTATGGCTACACCTTC.

V usage is TRBV4-1 and J usage is TRBJ1-3; D is perhaps TRBD1 (6 bases). Trimming left V 4 bases short and J 4 bases short, with 14 bases between. This CDR3 comprises 15 residues. The germline CDR1 and CDR2 sequences are MGHRA and YSYEKL. The DNA for the CDR3 is TGCGCCAGCAGCCCCGGGGGGACACAAGGAAACACCATATATTTT. Translation gives CASSPGGTQGNTIYF.

This chain links TRBV30 with TRBJ1-1; unclear D gene. Germline CDR1 reads GTSNPN; CDR2 reads SVGIG (reference sequence). There are 14 residues in the CDR3. Between the trimmed V and J ends, which lost 3 bases and 1 base, there was a span of 12 bases. CDR3 nucleotides: TGTGCCTGGAGCTTGATCGCGGCGAACACTGAAGCTTTCTTT. Its protein product is CAWSLIAANTEAFF.

J is TRBJ1-5 and V is TRBV2; the D gene is possibly TRBD1 (5 bases). CDR3 length: 14 residues. V was trimmed by 8 bases and J by 4 bases, leaving 15 bases between them. Germline V gene lookup returns CDR1 SNHLY and CDR2 FYNNEI. CDR3 bases: TGTGCCAGCCTTCCCGGGACTAGGAATCAGCCCCAGCATTTT. Amino acids: CASLPGTRNQPQHF.